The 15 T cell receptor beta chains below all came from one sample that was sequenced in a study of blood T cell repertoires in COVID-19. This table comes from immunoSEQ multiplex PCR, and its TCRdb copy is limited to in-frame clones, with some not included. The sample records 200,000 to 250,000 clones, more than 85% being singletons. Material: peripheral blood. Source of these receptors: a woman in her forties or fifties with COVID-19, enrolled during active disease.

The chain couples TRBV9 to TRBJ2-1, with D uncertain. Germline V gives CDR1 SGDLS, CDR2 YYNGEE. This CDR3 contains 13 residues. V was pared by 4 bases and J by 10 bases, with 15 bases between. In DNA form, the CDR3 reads TGTGCCAGCAGCCCCGCCGCGGAAATGGAGCAGTTCTTC. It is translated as CASSPAAEMEQFF.

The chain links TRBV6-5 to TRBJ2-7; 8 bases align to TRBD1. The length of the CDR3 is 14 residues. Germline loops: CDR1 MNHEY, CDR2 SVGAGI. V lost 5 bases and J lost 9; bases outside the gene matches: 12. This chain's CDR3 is CASSRQGAPGGQYF. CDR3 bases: TGTGCCAGCAGTCGTCAGGGGGCCCCAGGAGGGCAGTACTTC.

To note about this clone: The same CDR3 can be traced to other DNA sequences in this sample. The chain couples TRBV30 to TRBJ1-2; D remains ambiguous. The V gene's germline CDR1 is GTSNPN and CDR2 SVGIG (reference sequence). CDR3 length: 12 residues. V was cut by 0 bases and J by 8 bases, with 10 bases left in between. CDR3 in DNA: TGTGCCTGGAGTGTCCGCGGCCTAGGCTACACCTTC. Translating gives CAWSVRGLGYTF.

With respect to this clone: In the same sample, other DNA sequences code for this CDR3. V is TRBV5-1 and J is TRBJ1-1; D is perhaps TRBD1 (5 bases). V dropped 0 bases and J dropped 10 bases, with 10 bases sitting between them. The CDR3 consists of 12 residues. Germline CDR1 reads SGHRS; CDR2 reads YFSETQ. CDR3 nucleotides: TGCGCCAGCAGCTTGGCGGGGGTCGGAGCTTTCTTT. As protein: CASSLAGVGAFF. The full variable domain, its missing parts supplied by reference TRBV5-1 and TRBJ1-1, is KAGVTQTPRYLIKTRGQQVTLSCSPISGHRSVSWYQQTPGQGLQFLFEYFSETQRNKGNFPGRFSGRQFSNSRSEMNVSTLELGDSALYLCASSLAGVGAFFGQGTRLTVV.

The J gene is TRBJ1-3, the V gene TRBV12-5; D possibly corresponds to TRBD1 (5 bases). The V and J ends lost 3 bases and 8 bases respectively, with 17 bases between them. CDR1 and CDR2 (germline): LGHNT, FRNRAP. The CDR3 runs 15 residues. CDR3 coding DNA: TGTGCTAGTGGTTTCATAGGAATAGGGGAGGACACCATATATTTT. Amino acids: CASGFIGIGEDTIYF.

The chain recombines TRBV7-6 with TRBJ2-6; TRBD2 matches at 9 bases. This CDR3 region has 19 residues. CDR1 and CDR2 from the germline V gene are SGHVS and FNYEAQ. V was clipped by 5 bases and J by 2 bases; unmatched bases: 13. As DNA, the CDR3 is TGTGCCAGCAGCCTCCAGGCGGGGGGGCCATTCGCTGGGGCCAACGTCCTGACTTTC. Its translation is CASSLQAGGPFAGANVLTF.

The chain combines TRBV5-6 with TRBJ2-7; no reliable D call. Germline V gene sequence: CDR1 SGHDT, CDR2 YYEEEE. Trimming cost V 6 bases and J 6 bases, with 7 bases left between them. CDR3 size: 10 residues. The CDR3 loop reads CASIRGEQYV. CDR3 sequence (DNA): TGTGCCAGCATCCGCGGCGAGCAGTACGTC.

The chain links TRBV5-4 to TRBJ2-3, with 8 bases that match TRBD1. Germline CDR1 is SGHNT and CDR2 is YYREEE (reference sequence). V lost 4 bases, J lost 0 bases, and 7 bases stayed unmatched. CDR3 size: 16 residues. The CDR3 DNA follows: TGTGCCAGCAGCATAGACAGGGGCTCTAGCACAGATACGCAGTATTTT. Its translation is CASSIDRGSSTDTQYF. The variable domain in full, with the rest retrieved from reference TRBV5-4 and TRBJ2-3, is ETGVTQSPTHLIKTRGQQVTLRCSSQSGHNTVSWYQQALGQGPQFIFQYYREEENGRGNFPPRFSGLQFPNYSSELNVNALELDDSALYLCASSIDRGSSTDTQYFGPGTRLTVL.

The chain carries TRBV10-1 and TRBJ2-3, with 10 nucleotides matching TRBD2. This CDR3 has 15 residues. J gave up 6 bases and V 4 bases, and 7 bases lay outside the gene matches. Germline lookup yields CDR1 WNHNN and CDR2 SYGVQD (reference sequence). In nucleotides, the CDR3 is TGCGCCAGCAGTGTGAGCCTAGCGGGGGCTGATACGCAGTATTTT. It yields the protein CASSVSLAGADTQYF.

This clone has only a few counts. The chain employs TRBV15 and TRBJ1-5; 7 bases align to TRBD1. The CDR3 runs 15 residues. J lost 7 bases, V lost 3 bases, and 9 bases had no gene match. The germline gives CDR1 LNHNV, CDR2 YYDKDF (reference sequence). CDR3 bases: TGTGCCACCAGCAGGACCCGACAGGGTGGCCAGCCCCAGCATTTT. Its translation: CATSRTRQGGQPQHF.

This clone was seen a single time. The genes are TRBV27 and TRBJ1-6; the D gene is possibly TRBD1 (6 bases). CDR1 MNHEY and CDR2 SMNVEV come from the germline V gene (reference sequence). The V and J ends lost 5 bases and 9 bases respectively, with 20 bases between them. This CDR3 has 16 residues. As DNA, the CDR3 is TGTGCCAGCAGTCGCGTGGGGGGGGCGGAGGGTTCACCCCTCCACTTT. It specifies CASSRVGGAEGSPLHF.

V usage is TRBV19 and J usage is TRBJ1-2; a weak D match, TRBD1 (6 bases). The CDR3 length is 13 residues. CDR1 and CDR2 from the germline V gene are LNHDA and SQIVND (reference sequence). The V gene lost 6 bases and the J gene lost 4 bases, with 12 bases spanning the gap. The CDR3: CASSPLDSYGYTF. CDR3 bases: TGTGCCAGTAGCCCCCTGGACAGCTATGGCTACACCTTC.

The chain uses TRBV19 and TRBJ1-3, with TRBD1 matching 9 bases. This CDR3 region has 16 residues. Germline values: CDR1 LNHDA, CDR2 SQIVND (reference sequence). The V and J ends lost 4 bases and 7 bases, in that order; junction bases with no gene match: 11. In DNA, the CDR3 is TGTGCCAGTAGTAGCCGGGGACAGGGAAGGAGGAACACCATATATTTT. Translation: CASSSRGQGRRNTIYF.

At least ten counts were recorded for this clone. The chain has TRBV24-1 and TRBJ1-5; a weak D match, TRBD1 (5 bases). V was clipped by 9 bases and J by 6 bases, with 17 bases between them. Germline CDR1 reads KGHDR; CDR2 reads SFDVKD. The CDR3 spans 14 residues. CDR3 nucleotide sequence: TGTGCCACCTCCCCCGGGGGGGTCGGTCAGCCCCAGCATTTT. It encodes CATSPGGVGQPQHF.

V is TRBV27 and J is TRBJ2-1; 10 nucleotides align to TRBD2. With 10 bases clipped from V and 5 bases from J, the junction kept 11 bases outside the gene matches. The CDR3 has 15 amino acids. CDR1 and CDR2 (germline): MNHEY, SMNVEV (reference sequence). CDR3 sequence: CAIRRGSGGNNEQFF. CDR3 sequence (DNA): TGTGCCATTAGGCGGGGTAGCGGGGGGAACAATGAGCAGTTCTTC.